The source of this T cell receptor beta chain is a study of T cell responses to AZD1222 COVID-19 vaccine. Findings of the study overall: Clonal diversity may have been underestimated in mostly white British donors. Seropositive AZD1222 recipients at baseline numbered only 6 or 7. Among vaccine-associated CD4 TCRs, coverage spanned spike, with dominance at 160-218 and 743-854.

V shed 10 bases and J shed 0 bases, with 16 bases lying between them. CDR3 length: 14 amino acids. Germline V gives CDR1 MNHEY, CDR2 SVGAGI. Regarding this clone: Its specificity is unknown.

Clones were sequenced by immunoSEQ multiplex PCR, and TCRdb holds only the in-frame ones, with some missing. The table records over 60,000 clones, roughly 80% of them present only once. Doses given second, at about 4 or about 12 weeks, were pooled. The chain carries TRBV6-5 and TRBJ2-7; either TRBD1 or TRBD2 may fit D (6 bases each). The clonotype was recovered from an adult who received the AZD1222 COVID-19 vaccine. The starting material was peripheral blood, obtained 28 days after the second AZD1222 dose. Here the CDR3 reads CATQLAGHSYEQYF. The CDR3 region has the DNA TGTGCCACCCAACTTGCGGGACACTCCTACGAGCAGTACTTC.